These T cell receptor beta chains were read from a single sample in a study of blood T cell repertoires in COVID-19. The assay was immunoSEQ multiplex PCR, and TCRdb's table has in-frame clones only and misses some. The sample has roughly 700,000 clones, 70% to 90% seen once; the top ten hold roughly 0.25%. Sequencing was carried out using peripheral blood. All receptors come from a woman aged 18-29 years with acute or convalescent COVID-19. The CDR3 runs from the conserved cysteine through the conserved F or W. The D gene is left open where the match is weak. Size tells how often a clone was seen (once, few, many) or the class of an expanded clone, and some rows leave it out.

clone_size j_call v_call d_call cdr3_nt cdr3_aa
- TRBJ1-5 TRBV6-6 - TGTGCCAGCAGCTTCCCCGACCGGGGCAATCAGCCCCAGCATTTT CASSFPDRGNQPQHF
few TRBJ1-2 TRBV18 - TGTGCCAGCTCACCACCGTTAGGAGCTAACTATGGCTACACCTTC CASSPPLGANYGYTF
- TRBJ2-1 TRBV29-1 TRBD1 TGCAGCGTTGAAGCCGGACAGGCCTACAATGAGCAGTTCTTC CSVEAGQAYNEQFF
- TRBJ2-1 TRBV27 - TGTGCCAGCAGTCCGGGTGGAGTTTTCTACAATGAGCAGTTCTTC CASSPGGVFYNEQFF
- TRBJ1-2 TRBV30 TRBD1 TGTGCCTGGAGTGGAGGACAGGGCAACTATGGCTACACCTTC CAWSGGQGNYGYTF
- TRBJ2-7 TRBV7-2 TRBD2 TGTGCCAGCAGCACACCGGGACTATCCTACGAGCAGTACTTC CASSTPGLSYEQYF
- TRBJ2-1 TRBV6-2/TRBV6-3 TRBD1 TGTGCCAGCAGTCACGACAGGGGGCAGTTCTTC CASSHDRGQFF
once TRBJ1-2 TRBV9 TRBD1 TGTGCCAGCAGCGTAGACCCGACAACCGGGGACAGCCGACCCTATGGCTACACCTTC CASSVDPTTGDSRPYGYTF
- TRBJ2-3 TRBV3-1/TRBV3-2 TRBD2 TGTGCCAGCAGCCAACAAGCGGGGGGGCCGCGAGATACGCAGTATTTT CASSQQAGGPRDTQYF
once TRBJ2-1 TRBV7-9 TRBD1 TGTGCCAGCAGAGGACAGGGAAGGGATGAGCAGTTCTTC CASRGQGRDEQFF
- TRBJ2-3 TRBV18 TRBD2 TGTGCCAGCTCCCCAACTAGCGGGGGGGCCCTTAATACGCAGTATTTT CASSPTSGGALNTQYF
- TRBJ1-4 TRBV3-1/TRBV3-2 - TGTGCCAGCAGCCAAGACAGGGAATGGAATGAAAAACTGTTTTTT CASSQDREWNEKLFF
- TRBJ1-1 TRBV25-1 - TGTGCCAGCAGTGAATATAATAGGGGGACTGAAGCTTTCTTT CASSEYNRGTEAFF
- TRBJ1-1 TRBV19 - TGTGCCAGTAGATGGGGCCCAGGGCTGGTGAACACTGAAGCTTTCTTT CASRWGPGLVNTEAFF
- TRBJ2-2 TRBV14 - TGTGCCAGCAGCCGCCTCCAGACAGGGAACACCGGGGAGCTGTTTTTT CASSRLQTGNTGELFF
- TRBJ1-6 TRBV28 TRBD1 TGTGCCAGCAGCCCTGACAGGGTAGCACCCCTCCACTTT CASSPDRVAPLHF
- TRBJ2-1 TRBV25-1 TRBD1 TGTGCCAGCAGGAGACAGGGGGTCTACAATGAGCAGTTCTTC CASRRQGVYNEQFF
- TRBJ2-2 TRBV7-3 - TGTGCCAGCAGCTTAAATCGGGGCACCGGGGAGCTGTTTTTT CASSLNRGTGELFF
- TRBJ2-3 TRBV5-6 TRBD2 TGTGCCAGCAGCTTGTTAAAAGTAGGACTAGCGGGGGACACAGATACGCAGTATTTT CASSLLKVGLAGDTDTQYF
- TRBJ1-3 TRBV3-1/TRBV3-2 TRBD1 TGTGCCAGCAGCCAGTTCAGGGGGATATCTAGAAACACCATATATTTT CASSQFRGISRNTIYF
- TRBJ2-7 TRBV5-5 - TGTGCCAGCAGCTTCCGACTGACCGCCTACGAGCAGTACTTC CASSFRLTAYEQYF
once TRBJ1-3 TRBV5-1 - TGCGCCAGCAGCTCGACAGGTCAGGGGTCTGGAAACACCATATATTTT CASSSTGQGSGNTIYF
- TRBJ2-7 TRBV9 TRBD1 TGTGCCAGCAGCGTAGGGACAGGGCGGTACGAGCAGTACTTC CASSVGTGRYEQYF
- TRBJ1-4 TRBV4-2 - TGTGCCAGCACCTTCAGGCCAGGTGAAAAACTGTTTTTT CASTFRPGEKLFF
once TRBJ2-1 TRBV30 - TGTGCCCGATCCACAGGTTACAATGAGCAGTTCTTC CARSTGYNEQFF
- TRBJ1-2 TRBV5-1 - TGCGCCAGCAGCCGGAGAGTCTGGGGCGACTATGGCTACACCTTC CASSRRVWGDYGYTF
- TRBJ1-2 TRBV29-1 TRBD1 TGCAGCGTTGAAGCCTGGACAGGCCAAGGCTACACCTTC CSVEAWTGQGYTF
- TRBJ1-5 TRBV7-9 TRBD1 TGTGCCAGCAGCCACGGACAGGGGAGTCAGCCCCAGCATTTT CASSHGQGSQPQHF
- TRBJ1-5 TRBV6-1 TRBD1 TGTGCCAGCAGTGAAGGAAGAGGGGGCGATCAGCCCCAGCATTTT CASSEGRGGDQPQHF
- TRBJ1-2 TRBV19 TRBD1 TGTGCCAGTAGGAACATCGACAGGGAAAACTATGGCTACACCTTC CASRNIDRENYGYTF
- TRBJ2-7 TRBV5-6 - TGTGCCAGCAGCTCACCGGGGGGCTTCTCCTACGAGCAGTACTTC CASSSPGGFSYEQYF
- TRBJ1-2 TRBV27 - TGTGCCACAACCGATCGGAACTATGGCTACACCTTC CATTDRNYGYTF
- TRBJ2-7 TRBV2 - TGTGCCAGCAGTGTAGGTCGGCAGGGGCTACCTAATTCCTCCTACGAGCAGTACTTC CASSVGRQGLPNSSYEQYF
- TRBJ1-1 TRBV19 TRBD1 TGTGCCAGTACAACTGACAGGGAGAACACTGAAGCTTTCTTT CASTTDRENTEAFF
- TRBJ2-1 TRBV29-1 TRBD1 TGCAGCGCCGGACAGGGGACTGGGGGTGAGCAGTTCTTC CSAGQGTGGEQFF
- TRBJ1-2 TRBV5-5 - TGTGCCAGCAGCGCTTCCTACAGGGAAGCTAACTATGGCTACACCTTC CASSASYREANYGYTF
- TRBJ2-3 TRBV9 - TGTGCCAGCAGCGTAGGTTGGGGAGGCGCAGATACGCAGTATTTT CASSVGWGGADTQYF
- TRBJ1-1 TRBV12-5 TRBD1 TGTGCTAGTGGTTTGGCAGGGGGTTACGGTGAAGCTTTCTTT CASGLAGGYGEAFF
- TRBJ2-5 TRBV5-8 TRBD1 TGTGCCAGCAGCCCAAAGGGGGCGAGAGAGACCCAGTACTTC CASSPKGARETQYF
- TRBJ1-2 TRBV19 - TGTGCCAGTAGTACCGTGACACCGAACTATGGCTACACCTTC CASSTVTPNYGYTF
- TRBJ1-2 TRBV6-6 - TGTGCCAGCAGTCCCCGGGACTTAGGGAGATCTGATTCTCCTGGCGGCTACACCTTC CASSPRDLGRSDSPGGYTF
- TRBJ2-3 TRBV29-1 - TGCAGCGTTGAAAAGGTACCCCAGGCCCTCACAGATACGCAGTATTTT CSVEKVPQALTDTQYF
- TRBJ1-2 TRBV4-2 - TGTGCCAGCAGCCACGCCGGAGACTTCTATGGCTACACCTTC CASSHAGDFYGYTF
- TRBJ1-3 TRBV5-8 - TGTGCCAGCAGCTTGTTCCCAGGGGTGGATTTT CASSLFPGVDF